This TCR beta chain was observed in a study of blood T cells in healthy people across ages. This clonotype was seen at least ten times. Trimming took off 4 bases at V and 6 bases at J, with 16 bases between the two ends. This CDR3 is 14 amino acids long. Looked up from germline, CDR1 is MNHEY and CDR2 is SMNVEV (reference sequence). All donors came from Russia, were Caucasian and healthy, and spanned ages roughly 6 to 95. Staff drew ten milliliters of peripheral blood from each donor. The use of a sample-barcoded 5' primer and a J-beta primer mix characterized a second PCR of roughly 6 to 11 cycles. A minimum of 3 million CDR3-containing paired-end reads was obtained for each sample. TCRdb reprocessed the 5' RACE reads with MiXCR, giving one entry per CDR3 protein. The table records about 1.7 million distinct CDR3 sequences, approximately 30% of them present only once.

The sample taken for sequencing was blood. The sequence was obtained from a woman in her 30s in good health. The gene calls are TRBV27 and TRBJ2-7; D is uncertain. The CDR3 coding sequence is TGTGCCAGCAGTTCAAGGGTAAAGGCTTCCGAGCAGTACTTC. It encodes CASSSRVKASEQYF.